This TCR beta chain originates from a study of T cell repertoires in cytomegalovirus infection. Overall study context: HLA-C-restricted CMV epitopes, recently identified, and well-studied HLA-B-restricted ones were used by the study. Matching HLA type, along with CMV infection, was indicated by public TCR beta signatures.

The study's findings and limits: Within the response measured ex vivo, HLA-C-restricted CMV-specific TCR beta clonotypes were dominant.

The CDR3 runs to 14 residues. Trimming pared 6 bases from V and 6 bases from J, leaving 17 bases between. CDR1 MNHNS and CDR2 SASEGT come from the germline V gene. In TCRdb, the reads were re-called with MiXCR into one record per CDR3 protein. The sample lists 680,000 or so distinct CDR3 sequences, roughly 36% occurring once. This clonotype was detected ten times or more. Its antigen remains unknown. The TCR comes from a human donor in good health (CMV status not recorded). Some clones in this sample may be carry-over from other donors' samples. The V call is TRBV6-1, the J call TRBJ1-2; D remains ambiguous. The material sequenced was cultured PBMCs, taken from culture after CMV antigen stimulation. CDR3 nucleotide sequence: TGTGCCAGCAGCGCTCTTTGGGGAAACAATGGCTACACCTTC. This sequence encodes CASSALWGNNGYTF.